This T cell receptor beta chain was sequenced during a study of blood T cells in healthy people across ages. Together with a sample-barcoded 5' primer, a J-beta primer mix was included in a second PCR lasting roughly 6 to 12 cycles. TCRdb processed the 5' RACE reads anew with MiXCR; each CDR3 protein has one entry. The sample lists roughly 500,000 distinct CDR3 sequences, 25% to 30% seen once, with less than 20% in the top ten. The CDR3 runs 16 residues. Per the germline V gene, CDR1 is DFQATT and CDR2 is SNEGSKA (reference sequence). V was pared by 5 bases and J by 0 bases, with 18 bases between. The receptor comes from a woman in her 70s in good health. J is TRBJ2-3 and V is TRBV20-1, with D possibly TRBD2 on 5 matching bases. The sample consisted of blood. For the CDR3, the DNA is TGCAGTGCTTCTAACTTGCTAGCAAGAAGCACAGATACGCAGTATTTT. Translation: CSASNLLARSTDTQYF.